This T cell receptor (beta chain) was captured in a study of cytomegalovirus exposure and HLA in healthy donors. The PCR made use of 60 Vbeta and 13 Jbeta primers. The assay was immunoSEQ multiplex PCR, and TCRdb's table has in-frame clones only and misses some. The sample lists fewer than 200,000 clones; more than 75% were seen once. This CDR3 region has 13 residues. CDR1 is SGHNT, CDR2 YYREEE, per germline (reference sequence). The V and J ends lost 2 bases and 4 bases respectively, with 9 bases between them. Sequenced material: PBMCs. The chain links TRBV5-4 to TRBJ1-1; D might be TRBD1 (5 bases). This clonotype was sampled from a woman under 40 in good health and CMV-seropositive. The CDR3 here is CASSFGRVTEAFF. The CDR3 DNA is TGTGCCAGCAGCTTTGGCAGGGTCACTGAAGCTTTCTTT.